The 15 T cell receptor beta chains below were found in one sample sequenced in a study of blood T cells in healthy people across ages. With a J-beta primer mix and a sample-barcoded 5' primer, a second PCR ran about 6 to 11 cycles. Each CDR3 protein gets one entry after TCRdb re-called the 5' RACE reads with MiXCR. Of over a million distinct CDR3 sequences detected, 42% appear once; the ten largest clones hold 7.9%. Material for sequencing was blood. These receptors were collected from a woman in her late teens or twenties in good health.

This clonotype was detected a few times. The chain employs TRBV27 and TRBJ1-5; D might be TRBD1 (5 bases). CDR3 size: 15 residues. Germline V gene sequence: CDR1 MNHEY, CDR2 SMNVEV (reference sequence). V was trimmed by 2 bases and J by 0 bases, leaving 8 bases between them. The CDR3 sequence is CASSLIGTSNQPQHF. CDR3 bases: TGTGCCAGCAGTTTAATAGGGACTAGCAATCAGCCCCAGCATTTT.

The gene calls are TRBV7-9 and TRBJ2-7; D is unresolved. Germline values: CDR1 SEHNR, CDR2 FQNEAQ (reference sequence). This CDR3 is 14 amino acids long. With 2 bases removed from V and 0 bases from J, the gap between germline ends came to 8 bases. CDR3 region: CASSLSELSYEQYF. The CDR3 DNA follows: TGTGCCAGCAGCTTATCGGAACTCTCCTACGAGCAGTACTTC.

This sequence joins TRBV6-6 and TRBJ2-3; D is ambiguous. V was cut by 0 bases and J by 2 bases, with 12 bases left in between. This CDR3 has 16 residues. CDR1 is MNHNY, CDR2 SVGAGI, per germline (reference sequence). Here the CDR3 DNA reads TGTGCCAGCAGTTACTCGAATTTACGCTACACAGATACGCAGTATTTT. Its translation is CASSYSNLRYTDTQYF.

In this sample, this clonotype turned up a few times. This chain connects TRBV9 to TRBJ2-2, with D possibly TRBD2 on 6 matching bases. Trimming removed 3 bases from V and 6 bases from J, with 9 bases in between. CDR1 SGDLS and CDR2 YYNGEE come from the germline V gene. The CDR3 totals 13 residues. CDR3 bases: TGTGCCAGCAGCGCGTCTAGCGCCGGGGAGCTGTTTTTT. This gives the protein CASSASSAGELFF.

V is TRBV20-1 and J is TRBJ2-5; 7 nucleotides match TRBD1. CDR3 size: 12 residues. The ends lost 5 bases at V and 5 bases at J; junction bases unmatched: 5. CDR1 DFQATT and CDR2 SNEGSKA come from the germline V gene (reference sequence). For the CDR3, the DNA is TGCAGTGCTGGACAGGTTTCGGAGACCCAGTACTTC. This encodes CSAGQVSETQYF.

This clonotype was seen repeatedly, ten times or more. This chain links TRBV7-2 with TRBJ2-1; D call uncertain. Trimming pared 4 bases from V and 4 bases from J, leaving 11 bases between. Germline lookup yields CDR1 SGHTA and CDR2 FQGNSA. CDR3 length: 14 residues. The CDR3 sequence is CASSYSKDYNEQFF. The CDR3 DNA is TGTGCCAGCAGCTACTCGAAGGATTACAATGAGCAGTTCTTC.

This clonotype was picked up a small number of times. The chain is built from TRBV4-1 and TRBJ1-4, with D possibly TRBD1 on 6 matching bases. This CDR3 is built from 14 residues. Germline CDR1 MGHRA, CDR2 YSYEKL. Trimming stripped 1 base from V and 6 bases from J, with 9 bases between. The CDR3 nucleotides are TGCGCCAGCAGCCAAGTACAGGGAGATGAAAAACTGTTTTTT. It yields the protein CASSQVQGDEKLFF.

The V gene is TRBV4-1, the J gene TRBJ2-5; 11 nucleotides line up with TRBD2. Trimming removed 1 base from V and 1 base from J; junction bases left unmatched: 5. The CDR3 runs 17 residues. Germline CDR1 MGHRA, CDR2 YSYEKL. CDR3 bases: TGCGCCAGCAGCCAAGTGGCTAGCGGGGGGCTCCAAGAGACCCAGTACTTC. It specifies CASSQVASGGLQETQYF.

In its sample, this clonotype was seen a few times. V and J are TRBV20-1 and TRBJ2-2; 9 bases line up with TRBD1. Germline values: CDR1 DFQATT, CDR2 SNEGSKA (reference sequence). Unmatched junction bases numbered 0, after V lost 3 bases and J lost 1 base. This CDR3 is built from 14 residues. The DNA of the CDR3 is TGCAGTGCTAGGGGACAGGGGAACACCGGGGAGCTGTTTTTT. Protein: CSARGQGNTGELFF.

This clonotype appeared a few times. The chain links TRBV12-3 or TRBV12-4 to TRBJ2-1; 8 bases map to TRBD2. The CDR3 has 14 residues. With 3 bases clipped from V and 8 bases from J, the junction kept 6 bases outside the gene matches. Here the CDR3 reads CASSFSGAGDEQFF. The CDR3 region has the DNA TGTGCCAGCAGTTTTAGCGGGGCGGGGGATGAGCAGTTCTTC.

The chain recombines TRBV27 with TRBJ1-1; D call uncertain. Germline CDR1 and CDR2: MNHEY and SMNVEV (reference sequence). CDR3 length: 13 residues. Trimming stripped 7 bases from V and 6 bases from J, with 15 bases between. The CDR3 nucleotides read TGTGCCAGCAACCTCCGGGGATCTGCTGAAGCTTTCTTT. Its translation: CASNLRGSAEAFF.

A remark on this clonotype: Germline and junction disagree at one end, which may indicate a read error. This chain links TRBV12-3 or TRBV12-4 with TRBJ2-3; D may be TRBD1 (6 bases). There are 15 residues in the CDR3. The CDR3: CTSSFGTVRTDVEYF. DNA for the CDR3: TGTACCAGCAGTTTTGGAACAGTGAGGACAGATGTGGAGTATTTT.

The J gene is TRBJ1-6, the V gene TRBV7-2; 9 bases agree with TRBD1. With 5 bases clipped from V and 5 bases from J, the junction kept 4 bases outside the gene matches. The germline CDR1 and CDR2 sequences are SGHTA and FQGNSA. This CDR3 is 15 amino acids long. The CDR3 here is CASSKQGADNSPLHF. Here the CDR3 DNA reads TGTGCCAGCAGCAAACAGGGGGCGGATAATTCACCCCTCCACTTT. The entire variable domain, with the rest obtained from reference TRBV7-2 and TRBJ1-6, is as follows: GAGVSQSPSNKVTEKGKDVELRCDPISGHTALYWYRQSLGQGLEFLIYFQGNSAPDKSGLPSDRFSAERTGGSVSTLTIQRTQQEDSAVYLCASSKQGADNSPLHFGNGTRLTVT.

This clonotype turned up a few times. J is TRBJ1-2 and V is TRBV27, with no clear D. This CDR3 contains 14 residues. The germline gives CDR1 MNHEY, CDR2 SMNVEV (reference sequence). V gave up 4 bases and J gave up 3 bases, with 12 bases separating them. The CDR3 DNA sequence: TGTGCCAGCAGTTCGAGTGGCGGACACTATGGCTACACCTTC. Its translation is CASSSSGGHYGYTF.

This clonotype was picked up a small number of times. The junction departs from germline at one end; a sequencing error may be responsible. The rearrangement uses TRBV5-1 and TRBJ2-7; TRBD2 agrees at 7 bases. Looked up from germline, CDR1 is SGHRS and CDR2 is YFSETQ. This CDR3 has 15 amino acids. CDR3 residues: CASSLAGLAYNEQYF. CDR3 bases: TGTGCCAGCAGTTTAGCGGGTCTTGCTTACAATGAGCAGTACTTC.